This TCR beta chain is drawn from a study of T cell changes during pregnancy in multiple sclerosis. TCRdb keeps only in-frame clones here, not all; method: immunoSEQ multiplex PCR. The sample has about 56,000 clones; more than 75% are singletons. The specimen was peripheral blood from another person, used as feeder cells. The sequence was obtained from a human donor whose cells served as feeder cells for cultures in a pregnancy study.

The DNA for the CDR3 is TGTGCCAGCAGTGAACTTGGGCAGGGTGGGAAAGAGACCCAGTACTTC. Translated, it gives CASSELGQGGKETQYF. The chain employs TRBV25-1 and TRBJ2-5, with D perhaps TRBD1 (5 bases). The ends were cut back, 2 bases at V and 3 bases at J, with 16 bases in the middle. Germline V CDR1 and CDR2: MGHDK, SYGVNS. The CDR3 runs to 16 residues.